The rows below give T cell receptor beta chains drawn from one sample of a study of blood T cells in healthy people across ages. TCRdb analysed the 5' RACE reads with MiXCR anew, one entry per CDR3 protein. The sample lists 600,000 to 900,000 distinct CDR3 sequences; roughly 26% were seen once. The same data also contributed to another study, on T cells of mothers and their children.

Sequences were obtained from blood. These TCRs come from a boy aged 5-17 years in good health. Both conserved end residues are part of each CDR3. The D gene is left open where the match is weak. Rows may omit the clone size; those that give it use once, few, many or a size class.

clone_size cdr3_length j_call v_call d_call cdr3_aa cdr3_nt
few 13 TRBJ2-7 TRBV28 TRBD1 CASGIDRAYEQYF TGTGCCAGCGGAATAGACAGGGCTTACGAGCAGTACTTC
few 17 TRBJ1-2 TRBV28 TRBD1 CASSFRQGGTMDYGYTF TGTGCCAGCAGTTTCCGACAGGGAGGCACTATGGACTATGGCTACACCTTC
NA 15 TRBJ2-5 TRBV11-2 TRBD2 CASSLEQRGQETQYF TGTGCCAGCAGCTTAGAACAGCGGGGCCAAGAGACCCAGTACTTC
many 17 TRBJ2-5 TRBV12-3/TRBV12-4 TRBD2 CASSPNLGTSGQETQYF TGTGCCAGCAGTCCTAACCTTGGGACTAGCGGCCAAGAGACCCAGTACTTC
few 13 TRBJ1-4 TRBV29-1 TRBD1 CSVGRDRDEKLFF TGCAGCGTTGGCCGGGACAGGGATGAAAAACTGTTTTTT
few 14 TRBJ2-3 TRBV3-1 NA CASSQGSQKDTQYF TGTGCCAGCAGCCAAGGGTCCCAAAAGGATACGCAGTATTTT
NA 15 TRBJ2-7 TRBV5-1 NA CASSPGLLASYEQYF TGCGCCAGCAGCCCCGGACTCTTAGCTTCCTACGAGCAGTACTTC
few 15 TRBJ2-5 TRBV20-1 TRBD2 CSARRSSGGGETQYF TGCAGTGCTAGACGTTCTAGCGGGGGAGGAGAGACCCAGTACTTC
NA 14 TRBJ2-1 TRBV6-5 TRBD2 CASSYELAGSREFF TGTGCCAGCAGTTACGAACTAGCGGGGTCTAGGGAGTTCTTC
few 14 TRBJ1-2 TRBV7-2 TRBD1 CASTPTGVNYGYTF TGTGCCAGCACCCCGACAGGGGTGAACTATGGCTACACCTTC
few 16 TRBJ2-1 TRBV18 TRBD1 CASSPPGTGKGYEQFF TGTGCCAGCTCACCACCCGGGACAGGGAAAGGGTATGAGCAGTTCTTC
NA 14 TRBJ1-2 TRBV28 NA CASDKGPNNYGYTF TGTGCCAGTGATAAGGGACCTAATAACTATGGCTACACCTTC
NA 17 TRBJ2-2 TRBV3-1 NA CASSQDPVQGNTGELFF TGTGCCAGCAGCCAAGATCCCGTACAGGGGAACACCGGGGAGCTGTTTTTT
NA 12 TRBJ2-7 TRBV7-9 NA CAITGISYEQYF TGTGCCATCACAGGGATTTCCTACGAGCAGTACTTC
NA 16 TRBJ1-1 TRBV7-2 NA CASSPIRGGRRTEAFF TGTGCCAGCAGCCCAATAAGGGGGGGCCGTAGAACTGAAGCTTTCTTT
NA 14 TRBJ2-7 TRBV6-7 NA CASSYGVRSSEQYF TGTGCCAGCAGCTACGGGGTTAGATCCTCCGAGCAGTACTTC